The clone carrying this TCR beta chain was observed many times. Its antigen is unknown. This sample was included in a study of T cells after yellow fever vaccination. From germline, CDR1 is MDHEN and CDR2 SYDVKM. The CDR3 length is 16 residues. V shed 1 base, J shed 2 bases, and the junction held 8 bases outside the gene matches. Whole-study results and caveats: High-abundance clonotypes from the bulk population could contaminate FACS-sorted repertoires.

As TCR cDNA was made by 5'RACE template switching, a universal primer site and UMIs were added. MiXCR was run by TCRdb on the 5' RACE reads, yielding one entry per CDR3 protein. The repertoire holds tens of thousands of distinct CDR3 sequences, with 6.5% to 9% as singletons. The sequences come from CD8+ T cells sorted from PBMCs, collected 15 days after the yellow fever booster vaccination. The chain links TRBV28 to TRBJ2-7; 7 bases match TRBD2. This clonotype was obtained from a man younger than 45 who received the YFV17D yellow fever vaccine. The CDR3 sequence: CASSLYGGGSTYEQYF. In nucleotides, the CDR3 is TGTGCCAGCAGTTTATATGGCGGGGGTAGTACCTACGAGCAGTACTTC.